What follows are 15 T cell receptor beta chains derived from one specimen sequenced in a study of cytomegalovirus exposure and HLA in healthy donors. The PCR had 60 Vbeta and 13 Jbeta primers. Sequencing used immunoSEQ multiplex PCR; TCRdb keeps in-frame clones, though not all of them. The sample consists of about 130,000 clones, around 81% of them appearing once. Sequencing was performed on PBMCs. These receptors all come from a young man in good health and CMV-seronegative.

The rearrangement links TRBV15 to TRBJ1-5, with 7 nucleotides matching TRBD1. The CDR3 runs to 14 residues. Germline CDR1 LNHNV, CDR2 YYDKDF (reference sequence). The ends lost 2 bases at V and 9 bases at J; junction bases unmatched: 7. For the CDR3, the DNA is TGTGCCACCAGCAGAAGGGACAGTAGCTCGCCCCAGCATTTT. Translating it yields CATSRRDSSSPQHF.

The gene calls are TRBV6-5 and TRBJ1-4; 7 bases map to TRBD1. Germline V lookup: CDR1 MNHEY, CDR2 SVGAGI. This CDR3 comprises 14 residues. V was pared by 1 base and J by 6 bases, with 2 bases of the junction left unmatched. The CDR3 DNA sequence: TGTGCCAGCAGTTACTGGCAGGGGGATGAAAAACTGTTTTTT. Translation: CASSYWQGDEKLFF.

The chain carries TRBV6-1 and TRBJ1-2, with TRBD1 matching over 10 bases. CDR3 size: 17 residues. Germline CDR1 MNHNS, CDR2 SASEGT. V dropped 2 bases and J dropped 2; count of bases not matched to a gene: 8. The CDR3 DNA reads as TGTGCCAGCAGTGAAAGAGTCGGGGGACAGGGGAACTATGGCTACACCTTC. Protein product: CASSERVGGQGNYGYTF.

This CDR3 reads CASRQSLSSYEQYF. CDR3 sequence (DNA): TGCGCCAGCCGACAGAGCCTTTCCTCCTACGAGCAGTACTTC. V and J are TRBV5-1 and TRBJ2-7; D might be TRBD1 (5 bases). The germline V gene has CDR1 SGHRS and CDR2 YFSETQ. This CDR3 spans 14 amino acids. V was cut by 7 bases and J by 0 bases, with 14 bases left in between.

The V and J genes are TRBV2 and TRBJ1-1; possible D gene TRBD1, 6 bases. The CDR3 has 14 amino acids. Germline CDR1 and CDR2: SNHLY and FYNNEI. Trimming removed 6 bases from V and 5 bases from J, with 16 bases in between. The CDR3 is CASRLQGWGTEAFF. CDR3 bases: TGTGCCAGCAGACTACAGGGTTGGGGGACTGAAGCTTTCTTT.

This chain joins TRBV4-3 and TRBJ2-7, with unresolved D. This CDR3 contains 14 residues. V lost 0 bases, J lost 4 bases, and 10 bases lay in between. Germline V gives CDR1 LGHNA, CDR2 YSLEER. The CDR3 here is CASSQDRQKYEQYF. The CDR3 DNA reads TGCGCCAGCAGCCAAGATCGCCAGAAGTACGAGCAGTACTTC.

The V call is TRBV19, the J call TRBJ1-1; D call uncertain. Trimming took off 5 bases at V and 0 bases at J, with 19 bases between the two ends. This CDR3 spans 17 amino acids. The germline gives CDR1 LNHDA, CDR2 SQIVND (reference sequence). The CDR3 DNA sequence: TGTGCCAGTAGTTCCTCCTCCCAACTGATCATGAACACTGAAGCTTTCTTT. Its translation: CASSSSSQLIMNTEAFF.

This rearrangement joins TRBV10-3 to TRBJ2-7; D is unresolved. Germline V lookup: CDR1 ENHRY, CDR2 SYGVKD. This CDR3 region has 12 residues. V was trimmed by 2 bases and J by 3 bases, leaving 5 bases between them. As DNA, the CDR3 is TGTGCCATCAGTGAGCAGGACTACGAGCAGTACTTC. Its protein product is CAISEQDYEQYF.

This clone occurred once. V and J are TRBV9 and TRBJ1-5; 7 positions agree with TRBD1. Unmatched junction bases numbered 4, after V lost 0 bases and J lost 7 bases. Germline V CDR1 and CDR2: SGDLS, YYNGEE. The CDR3 length is 14 residues. The CDR3 loop is CASSVGDSKQPQHF. The CDR3 coding sequence is TGTGCCAGCAGCGTAGGGGACAGTAAACAGCCCCAGCATTTT. The full variable domain, completed using reference TRBV9 and TRBJ1-5, is DSGVTQTPKHLITATGQRVTLRCSPRSGDLSVYWYQQSLDQGLQFLIQYYNGEERAKGNILERFSAQQFPDLHSELNLSSLELGDSALYFCASSVGDSKQPQHFGDGTRLSIL.

This clone was found a few times. The V and J genes are TRBV18 and TRBJ1-5, with D perhaps TRBD1 (6 bases). V was clipped by 1 base and J by 7 bases, with 8 bases between them. The V gene's germline CDR1 is KGHSH and CDR2 LQKENI. This CDR3 has 13 amino acids. CDR3 amino acids: CASSPQRGQPQHF. The CDR3 DNA reads as TGTGCCAGCTCACCACAGAGGGGGCAGCCCCAGCATTTT.

The chain links TRBV2 to TRBJ1-5; unclear D gene. The CDR3 length is 14 residues. V was shortened by 7 bases and J by 0 bases, with 10 bases between the two germline ends. CDR1 is SNHLY and CDR2 is FYNNEI in the germline V gene. Here the CDR3 DNA reads TGTGCCAGCACCCCGGGTACTAGCAATCAGCCCCAGCATTTT. Encoded protein: CASTPGTSNQPQHF.

DNA of the CDR3: TGTGCCAGCAGCTTAGAACAGGGTCGTTCGTTGACCTATGGCTACACCTTC. As protein: CASSLEQGRSLTYGYTF. The chain employs TRBV5-6 and TRBJ1-2; D is possibly TRBD1 (6 bases). Germline CDR1 SGHDT, CDR2 YYEEEE. Deletions cut 2 bases from V and 4 bases from J, with 21 bases between. The CDR3 is made up of 17 amino acids.

There are a few counts of this clone. The CDR3 DNA is TGCGCCAGCAGCTTGGATATATCCCAAGAGACCCAGTACTTC. This encodes CASSLDISQETQYF. The V and J genes are TRBV5-1 and TRBJ2-5; D remains ambiguous. CDR3 length equals 14 residues. V was shortened by 0 bases and J by 1 base, with 7 bases between the two germline ends. Per germline, CDR1 SGHRS and CDR2 YFSETQ.

This clone was observed once. The gene calls are TRBV7-3 and TRBJ2-2; the D is unclear. Germline values: CDR1 SGHTA, CDR2 FQGTGA. CDR3 length: 14 residues. V was clipped by 0 bases and J by 5 bases, with 7 bases between them. In DNA, the CDR3 is TGTGCCAGCAGCTTAACAAAGCAAACCGGGGAGCTGTTTTTT. It specifies CASSLTKQTGELFF.

The V call is TRBV11-2, the J call TRBJ1-1; 11 nucleotides line up with TRBD1. V was clipped by 7 bases and J by 0 bases; unmatched bases: 16. The CDR3 is 19 amino acids. The germline V gene has CDR1 SGHAT and CDR2 FQNNGV. The CDR3 loop is CASTQIRGTGGGVNTEAFF. The CDR3 nucleotides are TGTGCCAGCACTCAAATTCGGGGGACAGGGGGAGGGGTGAACACTGAAGCTTTCTTT.